This T cell receptor (beta chain) comes out of a study of PD-1 blockade in classical Hodgkin lymphoma. Study as a whole: Intravenous delivery of nivolumab at 3 mg/kg to patients occurred every 2 weeks. Findings and caveats of the study: CD8+ TCR diversity did not rise significantly by C4D1, unlike CD4+. Complete responders' diversity at baseline resembled that of newly diagnosed patients.

As to this clone: Antigen: not known.

With no exception, relapse followed autologous stem cell transplantation in all patients, and brentuximab vedotin exposure varied. Best outcomes ranged across complete response, partial response and progressive disease. Clones were read by immunoSEQ multiplex PCR, and TCRdb kept only the in-frame ones, dropping some. The table has tens of thousands of clones, 73% seen once. The CDR3 is 21 residues long. Trimming cost V 2 bases and J 7 bases, with 30 bases left between them. Germline CDR1 reads LNHDA; CDR2 reads SQIVND (reference sequence). Material: peripheral blood mononuclear cells (PBMCs), obtained before the second cycle of nivolumab. The clonotype originates from a human donor with classical Hodgkin lymphoma. The V and J genes are TRBV19 and TRBJ1-6, with D tentatively TRBD1 (6 bases). Written as DNA, the CDR3 is TGTGCCAGTAGTATAAGGGCAATAATACGAGGGATGGACAGCGTAAATTCACCCCTCCACTTT. Its protein product is CASSIRAIIRGMDSVNSPLHF.